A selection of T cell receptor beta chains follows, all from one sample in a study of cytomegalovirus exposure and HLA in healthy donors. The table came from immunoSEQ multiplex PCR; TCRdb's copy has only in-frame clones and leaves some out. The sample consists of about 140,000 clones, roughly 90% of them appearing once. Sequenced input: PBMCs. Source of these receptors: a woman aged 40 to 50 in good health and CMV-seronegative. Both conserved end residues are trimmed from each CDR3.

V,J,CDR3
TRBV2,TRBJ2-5,ASSEPTSGRQGGGQETQY
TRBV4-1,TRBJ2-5,ASSQDIQRETQY
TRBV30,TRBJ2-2,AWTKLGTGDNTGELF
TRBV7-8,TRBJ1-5,ASSFARNQPQH
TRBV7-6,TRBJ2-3,ASSSVLGDTQY
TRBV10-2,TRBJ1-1,ASSDTGSLNTEAF
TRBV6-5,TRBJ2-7,ASTSPTSGSYEQY
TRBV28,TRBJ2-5,ASSLLGLRTQY
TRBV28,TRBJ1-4,ASSFPARGGSLKTNEKLF
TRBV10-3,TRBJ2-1,AISSGTGGNNEQF
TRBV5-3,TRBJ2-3,ARSFPLSGRYTDTQY
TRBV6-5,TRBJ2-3,ASRGQGGDTQY
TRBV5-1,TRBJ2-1,ASSPQASYNEQF